Below are 30 T cell receptor beta chains sequenced from a single sample in a study of T cell repertoires in cytomegalovirus infection. MiXCR, applied by TCRdb to the reads, yields one record per CDR3 protein. The table has roughly 69,000 distinct CDR3 sequences, 25% to 30% seen once. Their cognate antigens are unknown. Sequencing was performed on CD8+ T cells from cultured PBMCs, taken from culture after CMV antigen stimulation. The receptors originated from a human donor in good health (CMV status not recorded). Some clones in this sample may be carry-over from other donors' samples.

The table lists this clonotype with many counts. The rearrangement joins TRBV11-2 to TRBJ1-1, with 8 bases identical to TRBD1. V shed 5 bases, J shed 2 bases, and the junction held 7 bases outside the gene matches. The CDR3 consists of 15 residues. Germline V gives CDR1 SGHAT, CDR2 FQNNGV. CDR3 amino acids: CASSPRTGSNTEAFF. The CDR3, as DNA: TGTGCCAGCAGCCCTCGGACAGGGAGTAACACTGAAGCTTTCTTT. Variable domain in full (rest from reference TRBV11-2 and TRBJ1-1): EAGVAQSPRYKIIEKRQSVAFWCNPISGHATLYWYQQILGQGPKLLIQFQNNGVVDDSQLPKDRFSAERLKGVDSTLKIQPAKLEDSAVYLCASSPRTGSNTEAFFGQGTRLTVV.

The V and J genes are TRBV28 and TRBJ2-1; 15 positions match TRBD2. CDR3 size: 15 residues. The germline CDR1 and CDR2 sequences are MDHEN and SYDVKM. With V trimmed by 5 bases and J by 7 bases, 3 bases remained unmatched. DNA for the CDR3: TGTGCCAGCAGTACCGGGACTAGCGGGGGGAATGAGCAGTTCTTC. Amino acids: CASSTGTSGGNEQFF.

The chain joins TRBV30 to TRBJ2-3; 14 bases fit TRBD2. J lost 14 bases, V lost 2 bases, and 9 bases had no gene match. Germline lookup yields CDR1 GTSNPN and CDR2 SVGIG (reference sequence). This CDR3 has 14 amino acids. The CDR3 DNA reads as TGTGCCTGGAGTTGGACTAGCGGGAGGCCGGTGTTGTATTTT. Translated, it gives CAWSWTSGRPVLYF.

CDR3 in amino acids: CASSAGQGRLGEETQYF. The CDR3 nucleotides read TGTGCCAGCAGCGCTGGACAGGGTCGGTTAGGGGAAGAGACCCAGTACTTC. This chain links TRBV7-9 with TRBJ2-5, with 8 bases matching TRBD1. CDR3 size: 17 residues. Germline CDR1 is SEHNR and CDR2 is FQNEAQ (reference sequence). V shed 5 bases and J 3 bases; nucleotides not matched to a gene: 14.

The chain combines TRBV11-2 with TRBJ2-3, with 8 bases identical to TRBD2. The V segment lost 2 bases and the J segment 4 bases; nucleotides outside the gene matches: 8. Per the germline V gene, CDR1 is SGHAT and CDR2 is FQNNGV. The CDR3 consists of 16 residues. As DNA, the CDR3 is TGTGCCAGCAGCTTATCCAGCGGGGGTGTCGCAGATACGCAGTATTTT. Amino acids: CASSLSSGGVADTQYF.

V is TRBV19 and J is TRBJ1-4; D unclear. The CDR3 totals 14 residues. Trimming left V 6 bases short and J 4 bases short, with 12 bases between. The V gene's germline CDR1 is LNHDA and CDR2 SQIVND (reference sequence). For the CDR3, the DNA is TGTGCCAGTAGGGCGGATAGGTATAATGAAAAACTGTTTTTT. Translation gives CASRADRYNEKLFF.

The rearrangement joins TRBV6-2 or TRBV6-3 to TRBJ2-7; TRBD2 aligns across 14 bases. Trimming cost V 1 base and J 6 bases; bases outside gene matches: 2. Germline V gene data show CDR1 as MNHEY and CDR2 as SVGEGT. The CDR3 runs to 15 residues. This CDR3 reads CASSYFGLAGGEQYF. DNA for the CDR3: TGTGCCAGCAGTTACTTCGGACTAGCGGGGGGCGAGCAGTACTTC.

This chain joins TRBV4-3 and TRBJ2-2; possible D gene TRBD2, 6 bases. CDR1 is LGHNA and CDR2 is YSLEER in the germline V gene. This CDR3 region has 16 residues. With 0 bases removed from V and 6 bases from J, the gap between germline ends came to 14 bases. CDR3 nucleotide sequence: TGCGCCAGCAGCCAAGATCACGGGGGATGGGCCGGGGAGCTGTTTTTT. Translating gives CASSQDHGGWAGELFF.

This clonotype was seen more than once but under ten times. V and J are TRBV6-1 and TRBJ2-1, with 8 bases that match TRBD1. CDR1 MNHNS and CDR2 SASEGT come from the germline V gene. V gave up 3 bases and J gave up 6 bases; unmatched junction bases: 4. The CDR3 contains 14 residues. The CDR3 loop is CASSDDRGLNEQFF. DNA for the CDR3: TGTGCCAGCAGTGACGACAGGGGCCTCAATGAGCAGTTCTTC.

The genes are TRBV19 and TRBJ2-1; 10 bases are shared with TRBD2. This CDR3 has 14 residues. J lost 5 bases, V lost 3 bases, and 1 base had no gene match. Germline loops: CDR1 LNHDA, CDR2 SQIVND (reference sequence). The chain's CDR3 is CASSILAGDNEQFF. The CDR3 DNA reads TGTGCCAGTAGTATCCTAGCGGGGGACAATGAGCAGTTCTTC.

The rearrangement uses TRBV27 and TRBJ1-6, with D unresolved. V gave up 0 bases and J gave up 1 base, with 1 base separating them. Per germline, CDR1 MNHEY and CDR2 SMNVEV (reference sequence). This CDR3 is built from 14 residues. The CDR3 protein is CASSLSSYNSPLHF. For the CDR3, the DNA is TGTGCCAGCAGTTTATCATCCTATAATTCACCCCTCCACTTT.

V usage is TRBV3-1 and J usage is TRBJ2-2; TRBD2 matches at 7 bases. CDR1 and CDR2 from the germline V gene are LGHDT and YNNKEL (reference sequence). This CDR3 spans 17 amino acids. V shed 3 bases and J 0 bases; nucleotides not matched to a gene: 7. CDR3 region: CASSQGRVGANTGELFF. The CDR3 nucleotides are TGTGCCAGCAGCCAGGGGAGGGTAGGCGCGAACACCGGGGAGCTGTTTTTT.

This chain uses TRBV7-8 with TRBJ1-2; D gene ambiguous. This CDR3 has 17 amino acids. Deletions cut 1 base from V and 4 bases from J, with 19 bases between. Germline V gene lookup returns CDR1 SGHVS and CDR2 FQNEAQ. In DNA, the CDR3 is TGTGCCAGCAGCTTAGTCTCGGTCGGCGGGATAGCCTATGGCTACACCTTC. Protein sequence: CASSLVSVGGIAYGYTF.

The V call is TRBV28, the J call TRBJ2-7; a weak D match, TRBD1 (5 bases). Trimming cost V 6 bases and J 3 bases, with 12 bases left between them. The germline V gene encodes CDR1 MDHEN and CDR2 SYDVKM. The length of the CDR3 is 13 residues. The CDR3 region has the DNA TGTGCCAGCAGCAATGGACAAGGCTACGAGCAGTACTTC. It encodes CASSNGQGYEQYF.

This rearrangement joins TRBV6-2 or TRBV6-3 to TRBJ2-1; 12 bases line up with TRBD2. Germline V lookup: CDR1 MNHEY, CDR2 SVGEGT. V shed 2 bases and J 7 bases; nucleotides not matched to a gene: 9. The CDR3 length is 17 residues. The CDR3 DNA reads as TGTGCCAGCAGTTACGGGCTAGCGGGAGGGCCTTGGAATGAGCAGTTCTTC. Its protein product is CASSYGLAGGPWNEQFF.

This clonotype has just a few counts. The rearrangement joins TRBV9 to TRBJ2-3; no reliable D call. The CDR3 consists of 16 residues. V shed 4 bases and J shed 0 bases, with 15 bases lying between them. The germline gives CDR1 SGDLS, CDR2 YYNGEE. The CDR3: CASSLSFGSSTDTQYF. DNA of the CDR3: TGTGCCAGCAGCCTGAGCTTTGGATCTAGCACAGATACGCAGTATTTT.

This clonotype was seen many times. This sequence joins TRBV6-1 and TRBJ1-1; a possible D gene is TRBD1 (5 bases). V gave up 7 bases and J gave up 5 bases, with 11 bases separating them. The CDR3 loop spans 12 amino acids. CDR1 and CDR2 (germline): MNHNS, SASEGT. The CDR3: CASMGGGTEAFF. The CDR3 region has the DNA TGTGCCAGCATGGGGGGAGGGACTGAAGCTTTCTTT.

This clonotype occurred many times. The rearrangement joins TRBV12-3 or TRBV12-4 to TRBJ1-2; a possible D gene is TRBD1 (5 bases). Trimming shortened V by 3 bases and J by 6 bases, and 20 bases separated the two germline ends. This CDR3 is 16 amino acids long. The CDR3 nucleotides are TGTGCCAGCAGTTTTGGAGAGACTAGGGTGGGACATGGCTACACCTTC. Translated, it gives CASSFGETRVGHGYTF.

This clonotype has only a few counts. The J gene is TRBJ2-2, the V gene TRBV5-1; 8 bases fit TRBD1. This CDR3 has 15 amino acids. Germline CDR1 reads SGHRS; CDR2 reads YFSETQ. V was pared by 7 bases and J by 7 bases, with 12 bases of the junction left unmatched. CDR3 in DNA: TGCGCCAGCCAGGGCAGGACAGGGTTTCTCGGGGAGCTGTTTTTT. This codes for CASQGRTGFLGELFF.

J is TRBJ1-1 and V is TRBV12-3 or TRBV12-4; D gene uncertain. The CDR3 extends over 14 amino acids. V shed 4 bases and J shed 3 bases, with 12 bases lying between them. DNA of the CDR3: TGTGCCAGCAGTTATTTGAGGGTCGACACTGAAGCTTTCTTT. It codes for CASSYLRVDTEAFF.

This chain joins TRBV24-1 and TRBJ2-1; 12 positions match TRBD1. Per germline, CDR1 KGHDR and CDR2 SFDVKD. This CDR3 comprises 17 residues. Trimming cost V 4 bases and J 0 bases; bases outside gene matches: 3. CDR3 coding DNA: TGTGCCACCAGTGAGGGGACAGGGGGCCTCTCCTACAATGAGCAGTTCTTC. It is translated as CATSEGTGGLSYNEQFF.

Ten or more counts support this clonotype. This chain joins TRBV7-2 and TRBJ2-1; no definite D call. This CDR3 spans 17 amino acids. CDR1 is SGHTA, CDR2 FQGNSA, per germline. V lost 1 base and J lost 0, with 13 bases in between. Here the CDR3 reads CASSLVQFVGSYNEQFF. The CDR3 DNA follows: TGTGCCAGCAGCTTAGTTCAGTTTGTGGGCTCCTACAATGAGCAGTTCTTC.

This clonotype was seen a few times. This chain joins TRBV27 and TRBJ2-5; 10 nucleotides match TRBD2. Germline V CDR1 and CDR2: MNHEY, SMNVEV (reference sequence). CDR3 length equals 15 residues. The V and J ends lost 8 bases and 4 bases, in that order; junction bases with no gene match: 10. DNA for the CDR3: TGTGCCAGCGCAACCTCTAGCGGGAGAAGAGAGACCCAGTACTTC. This translates into CASATSSGRRETQYF.

There are a few counts of this clonotype. V gene TRBV24-1 combines with J gene TRBJ2-3; D is unresolved. The CDR3 consists of 14 residues. The V gene lost 3 bases and the J gene lost 5 bases, with 11 bases spanning the gap. Germline V gene lookup returns CDR1 KGHDR and CDR2 SFDVKD. In DNA, the CDR3 is TGTGCCACCAGTGATCCCCCCTGGGGAGATACGCAGTATTTT. Translation gives CATSDPPWGDTQYF.

This clonotype appeared a single time. As DNA, the CDR3 is TGCAGTGCTAGAGATCAGGAAGGCACAGATACGCAGTATTTT. Translated, it gives CSARDQEGTDTQYF. V usage is TRBV20-1 and J usage is TRBJ2-3; no firm D call. Germline V gene data show CDR1 as DFQATT and CDR2 as SNEGSKA (reference sequence). This CDR3 region has 14 residues. Trimming stripped 0 bases from V and 1 base from J, with 8 bases between.

This chain links TRBV7-6 with TRBJ2-7; 16 bases align to TRBD2. This CDR3 has 18 amino acids. Germline CDR1 SGHVS, CDR2 FNYEAQ. V gave up 4 bases and J gave up 4 bases; unmatched junction bases: 10. CDR3 amino acids: CASSSGTSGRGSQYEQYF. The CDR3 nucleotides are TGTGCCAGCAGCTCCGGGACTAGCGGGAGGGGGTCGCAGTACGAGCAGTACTTC.

This clonotype was counted at least ten times. V is TRBV14 and J is TRBJ1-6, with a possible D match to TRBD1 (5 bases). The germline V gene has CDR1 SGHDN and CDR2 FVKESK. Between the trimmed V and J ends, which lost 0 bases and 9 bases, there was a span of 18 bases. The CDR3 runs to 17 residues. Here the CDR3 DNA reads TGTGCCAGCAGCCAAGAATCCGTTTTGGGGCGAGGTTCACCCCTCCACTTT. Its protein product is CASSQESVLGRGSPLHF.

The CDR3 region has the DNA TGTGCCAGCAGATCAGAGCGGGGCTACTACAATGAGCAGTTCTTC. Translating it yields CASRSERGYYNEQFF. The V call is TRBV7-6, the J call TRBJ2-1; 7 nucleotides line up with TRBD2. The V gene's germline CDR1 is SGHVS and CDR2 FNYEAQ. There are 15 residues in the CDR3. Trimming took 6 bases from V and 3 from J; bases not matched to a gene: 8.

This clonotype has just one count. The V gene is TRBV7-4, the J gene TRBJ1-3; 9 nucleotides agree with TRBD1. Germline assignment: CDR1 SGHVT and CDR2 SQSDAQ. The CDR3 consists of 16 residues. J lost 3 bases, V lost 5 bases, and 8 bases had no gene match. DNA for the CDR3: TGTGCCAGCAGCACGGACAGGGGAAACTTTGGAAACACCATATATTTT. It yields the protein CASSTDRGNFGNTIYF.

CDR3: CSARDLGTSGGEGETQYF. The CDR3 DNA sequence: TGCAGTGCTAGAGATCTTGGGACTAGCGGGGGTGAAGGTGAGACCCAGTACTTC. V and J are TRBV20-1 and TRBJ2-5; TRBD2 matches at 14 bases. Germline V CDR1 and CDR2: DFQATT, SNEGSKA (reference sequence). CDR3 length: 18 residues. Germline trimming cut 0 bases from V and 5 bases from J; bases unmatched to any gene: 11.